The 32 T cell receptor beta chains presented below share a single source sample, sequenced in a study of response to subunit inactivated influenza vaccine. Using its own MiXCR run on the RT-PCR reads, TCRdb lists one record per CDR3 protein. The sample yields about 500,000 distinct CDR3 sequences, under 8.5% seen once. Sequences were derived from PBMCs from blood, sampled around 25 months after vaccination. Receptors originate from a man between 50 and 75 years old who received an inactivated influenza vaccine.

Only a few counts were recorded for this clonotype. V gene TRBV29-1 combines with J gene TRBJ1-1; 10 nucleotides line up with TRBD1. With 7 bases clipped from V and 4 bases from J, the junction kept 6 bases outside the gene matches. This CDR3 has 13 amino acids. Per the germline V gene, CDR1 is SQVTM and CDR2 is ANQGSEA. CDR3 loop: CSAQRTGGTEAFF. Written as DNA, the CDR3 is TGCAGCGCCCAAAGGACAGGGGGCACTGAAGCTTTCTTT.

This clonotype appeared many times. J is TRBJ2-2 and V is TRBV27; a weak D match, TRBD2 (6 bases). This CDR3 contains 14 residues. V was pared by 2 bases and J by 7 bases, with 11 bases between. CDR1 MNHEY and CDR2 SMNVEV come from the germline V gene (reference sequence). The CDR3 sequence is CASSLVAGYGELFF. CDR3 bases: TGTGCCAGCAGTTTAGTCGCGGGGTACGGGGAGCTGTTTTTT.

This clonotype has just a few counts. J is TRBJ2-3 and V is TRBV6-2 or TRBV6-3; D may be TRBD2 (6 bases). This CDR3 spans 11 amino acids. Trimming stripped 5 bases from V and 8 bases from J, with 8 bases between. Germline V CDR1 and CDR2: MNHEY, SVGEGT. Here the CDR3 DNA reads TGTGCCAGCAGTGCCGGGGGTACGCAGTATTTT. Its translation is CASSAGGTQYF.

In this sample, this clonotype turned up a few times. V and J are TRBV5-1 and TRBJ1-4, with D possibly being TRBD1 (5 bases). CDR1 is SGHRS and CDR2 is YFSETQ in the germline V gene. This CDR3 has 14 residues. V lost 1 base, J lost 8 bases, and 12 bases lay in between. CDR3 loop: CASSLTGTREKLFF. CDR3 sequence (DNA): TGCGCCAGCAGCTTGACAGGAACTAGGGAAAAACTGTTTTTT.

This clonotype was detected ten times or more. J is TRBJ2-7 and V is TRBV20-1; possible D gene TRBD1, 6 bases. From germline, CDR1 is DFQATT and CDR2 SNEGSKA (reference sequence). V gave up 5 bases and J gave up 4 bases, with 12 bases separating them. There are 12 residues in the CDR3. CDR3 nucleotides: TGCAGTGCTGGACAGTTTGGGTACGAGCAGTACTTC. It encodes CSAGQFGYEQYF.

This clonotype has ten or more counts. This rearrangement joins TRBV10-3 to TRBJ2-7; D is perhaps TRBD2 (6 bases). V shed 4 bases and J shed 0 bases, with 13 bases lying between them. CDR1 ENHRY and CDR2 SYGVKD come from the germline V gene. The CDR3 covers 15 residues. The CDR3 coding sequence is TGTGCCATCAGTGGGGGGACTGCTAGCTCCTACGAGCAGTACTTC. It translates to CAISGGTASSYEQYF.

The rearrangement links TRBV18 to TRBJ1-5; 9 bases map to TRBD1. Germline values: CDR1 KGHSH, CDR2 LQKENI. The CDR3 contains 16 residues. V shed 0 bases and J 9 bases; nucleotides not matched to a gene: 9. The CDR3 loop reads CASSPPLGTGKWPQHF. The CDR3 coding sequence is TGTGCCAGCTCACCACCATTAGGGACAGGGAAATGGCCCCAGCATTTT.

Only a few counts were recorded for this clonotype. The V and J genes are TRBV11-2 and TRBJ1-4, with 9 bases fitting TRBD1. CDR1 and CDR2 (germline): SGHAT, FQNNGV. The CDR3 has 14 amino acids. J lost 10 bases, V lost 4 bases, and 7 bases had no gene match. In DNA form, the CDR3 reads TGTGCCAGCAGCTCTAACAGGGGGCGCGGAAAACTGTTTTTT. It yields the protein CASSSNRGRGKLFF.

This clonotype was seen repeatedly, ten times or more. The chain uses TRBV12-3 or TRBV12-4 and TRBJ2-2; D uncertain. This CDR3 contains 11 residues. V was clipped by 6 bases and J by 8 bases, with 7 bases between them. This CDR3 reads CASSLSGELFF. As DNA, the CDR3 is TGTGCCAGCAGCTTATCTGGGGAGCTGTTTTTT.

The chain has TRBV6-2 or TRBV6-3 and TRBJ1-5; 8 bases line up with TRBD1. CDR1 and CDR2 from the germline V gene are MNHEY and SVGEGT. This CDR3 region has 14 residues. The ends lost 5 bases at V and 6 bases at J; junction bases unmatched: 6. Here the CDR3 DNA reads TGTGCCAGCAGTCAGACAGGGGTTCGTCAGCCCCAGCATTTT. This sequence encodes CASSQTGVRQPQHF.

This clonotype was seen a few times. The chain uses TRBV7-2 and TRBJ2-3; D is ambiguous. The CDR3 runs 12 residues. Germline-derived CDR1 and CDR2 are SGHTA and FQGNSA. V was cut by 4 bases and J by 2 bases, with 4 bases left in between. CDR3 in DNA: TGTGCCAGCAGCTCTATCACAGATACGCAGTATTTT. Translating gives CASSSITDTQYF.

The sample holds a few counts of this clonotype. The chain has TRBV20-1 and TRBJ2-1; perhaps TRBD2 as D (6 bases). The CDR3 sequence is 14 residues long. Trimming took off 1 base at V and 2 bases at J, with 9 bases between the two ends. In germline, CDR1 is DFQATT, CDR2 SNEGSKA (reference sequence). In DNA form, the CDR3 reads TGCAGTGCTAGAGCTAGCGTCCCCTACAATGAGCAGTTCTTC. This codes for CSARASVPYNEQFF.

This clonotype was picked up a small number of times. The rearrangement joins TRBV27 to TRBJ2-7; TRBD1 aligns across 10 bases. The length of the CDR3 is 15 residues. J was trimmed by 5 bases and V by 5 bases; bases with no gene match: 9. Germline CDR1 is MNHEY and CDR2 is SMNVEV (reference sequence). Written as DNA, the CDR3 is TGTGCCAGCAGTGGAGTCGGGACAGGGGTCCACGAGCAGTACTTC. Residues: CASSGVGTGVHEQYF.

V gene TRBV10-3 combines with J gene TRBJ1-2, with 9 bases identical to TRBD1. The CDR3 spans 15 residues. Germline V gives CDR1 ENHRY, CDR2 SYGVKD. The trim removed 4 bases at V and 1 base at J, leaving 4 bases unmatched. CDR3 DNA: TGTGCCATCAGTGGGGGGACAGGGCATAACTATGGCTACACCTTC. It encodes CAISGGTGHNYGYTF.

The chain is built from TRBV27 and TRBJ2-6, with D tentatively TRBD1 (6 bases). In germline, CDR1 is MNHEY, CDR2 SMNVEV (reference sequence). Between the trimmed V and J ends, which lost 6 bases and 1 base, there was a span of 16 bases. This CDR3 is built from 17 residues. The CDR3 sequence is CASSKTTGQSGANVLTF. CDR3 coding DNA: TGTGCCAGCAGCAAGACCACAGGGCAATCTGGGGCCAACGTCCTGACTTTC.

This clonotype was observed many times. The gene calls are TRBV6-1 and TRBJ1-2; TRBD1 might be the D (6 bases). Germline V CDR1 and CDR2: MNHNS, SASEGT. Trimming removed 6 bases at V and 2 bases at J, with 16 bases between. CDR3 length: 15 amino acids. The CDR3 loop is CASRPRQEVNYGYTF. The CDR3 DNA is TGTGCCAGCAGGCCCCGACAGGAGGTCAACTATGGCTACACCTTC.

This clonotype was seen more than once but under ten times. The chain links TRBV7-9 to TRBJ2-1; the match to TRBD2 covers 16 bases. The CDR3 spans 15 residues. V trimming: 5 bases; J trimming: 7 bases; junction bases outside the gene matches: 2. CDR1 SEHNR and CDR2 FQNEAQ come from the germline V gene (reference sequence). The CDR3 region has the DNA TGTGCCAGCAGCGGGACTAGCGGGGGGGCGAATGAGCAGTTCTTC. It encodes CASSGTSGGANEQFF.

The chain joins TRBV20-1 to TRBJ2-1; 9 bases fit TRBD2. Germline trimming cut 1 base from V and 3 bases from J; bases unmatched to any gene: 7. CDR3 size: 16 residues. Germline CDR1 DFQATT, CDR2 SNEGSKA (reference sequence). CDR3 in DNA: TGCAGTGCTAGAGGGCGCGAGCGGGAGGACTACAATGAGCAGTTCTTC. Translating it yields CSARGREREDYNEQFF.

This clonotype has a handful of counts. V gene TRBV2 combines with J gene TRBJ2-1; TRBD2 matches at 14 bases. CDR3 length: 15 amino acids. Germline assignment: CDR1 SNHLY and CDR2 FYNNEI. V dropped 4 bases and J dropped 8; count of bases not matched to a gene: 4. Here the CDR3 DNA reads TGTGCCAGCAGTGCGACTAGCGGGGGGGCCGATGAGCAGTTCTTC. It translates to CASSATSGGADEQFF. The full variable domain, with the rest looked up from reference TRBV2 and TRBJ2-1, is EPEVTQTPSHQVTQMGQEVILRCVPISNHLYFYWYRQILGQKVEFLVSFYNNEISEKSEIFDDQFSVERPDGSNFTLKIRSTKLEDSAMYFCASSATSGGADEQFFGPGTRLTVL.

The sample holds many counts of this clonotype. This chain uses TRBV20-1 with TRBJ2-3; 8 bases map to TRBD1. Germline CDR1 and CDR2: DFQATT and SNEGSKA (reference sequence). CDR3 length: 12 residues. CDR3 protein: CVFSGGADTQYF. DNA for the CDR3: TGCGTATTTTCAGGGGGCGCGGATACGCAGTATTTT.

The genes are TRBV27 and TRBJ2-3; the D gene could be TRBD1 or TRBD2 (5 bases each). The CDR3 has 14 amino acids. Trimming took 5 bases from V and 1 from J, leaving 10 bases between them. CDR1 MNHEY and CDR2 SMNVEV come from the germline V gene (reference sequence). Written as DNA, the CDR3 is TGTGCCAGCAGTATGGGGGTCGGCACAGATACGCAGTATTTT. It codes for CASSMGVGTDTQYF.

This clonotype showed up many times. The rearrangement links TRBV10-2 to TRBJ2-3, with 7 positions matching TRBD2. Germline V lookup: CDR1 WSHSY, CDR2 SAAADI. Trimming cost V 8 bases and J 4 bases; bases outside gene matches: 6. This CDR3 has 13 residues. DNA for the CDR3: TGCGCCAGCTCGGGGGGAGGGGCAGATACGCAGTATTTT. Translated, it gives CASSGGGADTQYF.

This chain connects TRBV11-2 to TRBJ2-4, with a weak D call TRBD1 (5 bases). In germline, CDR1 is SGHAT, CDR2 FQNNGV. V was shortened by 1 base and J by 0 bases, with 25 bases between the two germline ends. This CDR3 region has 21 residues. The CDR3 spells CASSLVPPGYSSPLAKNIQYF. The CDR3 DNA reads as TGTGCCAGCAGCTTAGTTCCGCCAGGGTATAGTAGTCCACTAGCCAAAAACATTCAGTACTTC.

This clonotype was seen at least ten times. This chain joins TRBV5-1 and TRBJ1-1; D not resolved. Trimming removed 1 base from V and 5 bases from J, with 15 bases in between. This CDR3 is built from 15 residues. Germline CDR1 and CDR2: SGHRS and YFSETQ. In DNA, the CDR3 is TGCGCCAGCAGCTTGTCCGGGGTTGAACAAACTGAAGCTTTCTTT. Translating gives CASSLSGVEQTEAFF.

A note on this clonotype: One base away lies a much larger clone, so this may be a sequencing read error. This chain uses TRBV7-2 with TRBJ2-3; D not resolved. CDR1 is SGHTA and CDR2 is FQGNSA in the germline V gene. The CDR3 is 15 amino acids. Trimming removed 1 base at V and 5 bases at J, with 13 bases between. CDR3 DNA: TGTGCCAGCAGCTTAGACCTCTCCGGCCTAGATACGCAGTATTTT. It translates to CASSLDLSGLDTQYF.

This CDR3 is CSASSGRWDEQYF. The DNA for the CDR3 is TGCAGTGCTTCTAGCGGGAGGTGGGACGAGCAGTACTTC. This chain joins TRBV20-1 and TRBJ2-7; 11 bases are shared with TRBD2. CDR3 length equals 13 residues. Per germline, CDR1 DFQATT and CDR2 SNEGSKA (reference sequence). V shed 5 bases, J shed 5 bases, and the junction held 5 bases outside the gene matches.

The gene calls are TRBV30 and TRBJ2-7; perhaps TRBD1 as D (6 bases). The germline V gene has CDR1 GTSNPN and CDR2 SVGIG (reference sequence). This CDR3 region has 14 residues. Deletions cut 1 base from V and 2 bases from J, with 12 bases between. The CDR3 here is CAWSGQAGTYEQYF. The DNA of the CDR3 is TGTGCCTGGAGTGGACAGGCGGGCACCTACGAGCAGTACTTC.

This clonotype was counted between two and nine times. The chain uses TRBV6-1 and TRBJ1-2; 7 bases align to TRBD1. V lost 8 bases, J lost 7 bases, and 13 bases stayed unmatched. Germline assignment: CDR1 MNHNS and CDR2 SASEGT. CDR3 length: 14 amino acids. The CDR3 spells CASDGTDYKGGYTF. In DNA, the CDR3 is TGTGCCAGCGATGGGACAGACTATAAAGGTGGCTACACCTTC.

J is TRBJ2-6 and V is TRBV3-1; the D gene is possibly TRBD1 (5 bases). Trimming took 4 bases from V and 4 from J, leaving 17 bases between them. Germline V gene lookup returns CDR1 LGHDT and CDR2 YNNKEL (reference sequence). This CDR3 comprises 17 residues. The CDR3 region has the DNA TGTGCCAGCAGCCTTAGGCAGGGATCGAGAGGGGCCAACGTCCTGACTTTC. It is translated as CASSLRQGSRGANVLTF.

This clonotype was found many times. The CDR3 DNA follows: TGTGCCACCAGCAGACTCCTAGCGGAGTACAATGAGCAGTTCTTC. It is translated as CATSRLLAEYNEQFF. The chain carries TRBV15 and TRBJ2-1; 7 bases are a match to TRBD2. This CDR3 region has 15 residues. CDR1 LNHNV and CDR2 YYDKDF come from the germline V gene (reference sequence). Unmatched junction bases numbered 5, after V lost 2 bases and J lost 4 bases.

This clonotype was seen repeatedly, ten times or more. The J gene is TRBJ2-5, the V gene TRBV4-1; D may correspond to TRBD1 or TRBD2 (5 bases each). There are 15 residues in the CDR3. Germline assignment: CDR1 MGHRA and CDR2 YSYEKL. Trimming removed 1 base at V and 3 bases at J, with 12 bases between. DNA of the CDR3: TGCGCCAGCAGCCAAGTAGCTGGGGGTGAAGAGACCCAGTACTTC. This sequence encodes CASSQVAGGEETQYF.

The chain joins TRBV12-3 or TRBV12-4 to TRBJ1-5; perhaps TRBD1 as D (5 bases). This CDR3 is 17 amino acids long. V was trimmed by 3 bases and J by 3 bases, leaving 18 bases between them. CDR3 amino acids: CASSFIRTTTNNQPQHF. The DNA for the CDR3 is TGTGCCAGCAGTTTTATACGGACAACTACCAACAATCAGCCCCAGCATTTT.